This T cell receptor beta chain was sequenced in a study of PD-1 blockade in classical Hodgkin lymphoma. Study details: Patients got intravenous nivolumab 3 mg/kg every 2 weeks.

V shed 4 bases, J shed 6 bases, and the junction held 4 bases outside the gene matches. This CDR3 has 13 residues. CDR1 and CDR2 (germline): SEHNR, FQNEAQ (reference sequence). The method was immunoSEQ multiplex PCR; TCRdb's version includes in-frame clones alone and lacks a portion of them. The table lists 10,000 to 15,000 clones, over 80% of them singletons, with more than 25% in the top ten. Brentuximab vedotin exposure varied among the patients, all of whom had relapsed after autologous stem cell transplantation. Patients showed best responses of complete response, partial response or progressive disease.

The material was peripheral blood mononuclear cells (PBMCs), obtained at baseline. The rearrangement links TRBV7-9 to TRBJ1-2; 8 bases fit TRBD1. This clonotype was sampled from a human donor with classical Hodgkin lymphoma. DNA for the CDR3: TGTGCCAGCAGCTGGAGACAGGGGAATGGCTACACCTTC. Protein product: CASSWRQGNGYTF.